This record looks at one T cell receptor (beta chain) sequence and its context. Germline is not matched at one junction end, which may reflect a read error. The data belong to a study of OX40 agonist ivuxolimab in advanced cancers. Germline V CDR1 and CDR2: GTSNPN, SVGIG (reference sequence). The CDR3 length is 15 residues. The data were produced by immunoSEQ multiplex PCR, yet TCRdb's version contains in-frame clones alone and is incomplete. The sample lists 57,000 or so clones; less than 90% were seen once. Patients were ineligible given autoimmune disease history or systemic immunosuppression. The rearrangement links TRBV30 to TRBJ1-6; D unresolved. The specimen comprised CD4+ or CD8+ T cells sorted from blood, sampled in a trial of the OX40 agonist ivuxolimab. This sequence originates from an adult with an advanced solid tumor such as melanoma, head and neck, liver or kidney cancer. CDR3 region: CAWSVLTSFNSPLHF. Written as DNA, the CDR3 is TGTGCCTGGAGTGTACTCACCTCCTTTAATTCACCCCTCCACTTT.